This entry features one T cell receptor (beta chain) sequence. Unmatched junction bases numbered 6, after V lost 0 bases and J lost 4 bases. CDR1 is SEHNR, CDR2 FQNEAQ, per germline (reference sequence). The CDR3 loop spans 16 amino acids. The data derive from a study of control samples from healthy donors and cancer patients. This table comes from immunoSEQ multiplex PCR, and its TCRdb copy is limited to in-frame clones, with some not included. The table records under 80,000 clones, approximately 94% of them present only once. The receptor's source is a woman between 35 and 50 years old in good health. The gene calls are TRBV7-9 and TRBJ1-1, with 9 bases lining up with TRBD1. Specimen: blood. This CDR3 is CASSLAGGQGLTEAFF. CDR3 sequence (DNA): TGTGCCAGCAGCTTAGCGGGGGGACAGGGACTCACTGAAGCTTTCTTT. Full variable domain (missing parts from reference TRBV7-9 and TRBJ1-1): DTGVSQNPRHKITKRGQNVTFRCDPISEHNRLYWYRQTLGQGPEFLTYFQNEAQLEKSRLLSDRFSAERPKGSFSTLEIQRTEQGDSAMYLCASSLAGGQGLTEAFFGQGTRLTVV.